One and the same sample provided the 8 T cell receptor beta chains below, sequenced in a study of T cell responses to AZD1222 COVID-19 vaccine. The table came from immunoSEQ multiplex PCR; TCRdb's copy has only in-frame clones and leaves some out. The sample yields approximately 130,000 clones, approximately 90% seen once. Sequenced here: peripheral blood, sampled 28 days after the second AZD1222 dose. All receptors come from an adult who received the AZD1222 COVID-19 vaccine.

The chain carries TRBV28 and TRBJ2-1; D unclear. Germline lookup yields CDR1 MDHEN and CDR2 SYDVKM. The CDR3 is made up of 13 amino acids. Between the trimmed V and J ends, which lost 3 bases and 8 bases, there was a span of 11 bases. The CDR3 loop reads CASSLMGIDEQFF. The CDR3 region has the DNA TGTGCCAGCAGTTTGATGGGTATCGATGAGCAGTTCTTC.

V and J are TRBV7-8 and TRBJ1-4, with D tentatively TRBD1 (5 bases). Germline lookup yields CDR1 SGHVS and CDR2 FQNEAQ. The CDR3 contains 16 residues. V was trimmed by 5 bases and J by 4 bases, leaving 17 bases between them. CDR3 amino acids: CASSRTGTLNNEKLFF. The CDR3 nucleotides read TGTGCCAGCAGCCGAACCGGGACCCTCAATAATGAAAAACTGTTTTTT.

This clone was detected a few times. The gene calls are TRBV11-3 and TRBJ2-7; 11 bases align to TRBD2. The V segment lost 5 bases and the J segment 0 bases; nucleotides outside the gene matches: 6. This CDR3 region has 16 residues. Looked up from germline, CDR1 is SGHNT and CDR2 is YENEEA. CDR3 sequence: CASSEGLAESSYEQYF. The CDR3 DNA reads TGTGCCAGCAGCGAGGGACTAGCGGAGAGCTCCTACGAGCAGTACTTC. The full variable domain, completed using reference TRBV11-3 and TRBJ2-7, is EAGVVQSPRYKIIEKKQPVAFWCNPISGHNTLYWYLQNLGQGPELLIRYENEEAVDDSQLPKDRFSAERLKGVDSTLKIQPAELGDSAVYLCASSEGLAESSYEQYFGPGTRLTVT.

The table lists this clone with a few counts. This sequence joins TRBV5-5 and TRBJ1-3, with unresolved D. CDR3 length: 15 amino acids. V lost 4 bases to trimming and J lost 0 bases, with 11 bases between them. Germline V gene data show CDR1 as SGHKS and CDR2 as YYEKEE (reference sequence). CDR3: CASSGSGLSGNTIYF. The CDR3 nucleotides read TGTGCCAGCAGCGGGAGCGGCCTCTCTGGAAACACCATATATTTT.

The V and J genes are TRBV2 and TRBJ1-2; D not certain. The CDR3 is 13 residues long. Between the trimmed V and J ends, which lost 6 bases and 5 bases, there was a span of 13 bases. Germline CDR1 and CDR2: SNHLY and FYNNEI. CDR3 bases: TGTGCCAGCAGGGAGGGAGCAGCTTATGGCTACACCTTC. It specifies CASREGAAYGYTF.

The V and J genes are TRBV4-1 and TRBJ2-7; possibly TRBD2 for D (5 bases). V was cut by 3 bases and J by 4 bases, with 19 bases left in between. This CDR3 contains 16 residues. CDR1 and CDR2 from the germline V gene are MGHRA and YSYEKL. The CDR3 loop is CASSHPTNEGRYEQYF. The CDR3 DNA is TGCGCCAGCAGCCATCCAACGAACGAGGGCCGATACGAGCAGTACTTC.

The rearrangement links TRBV2 to TRBJ1-2; D ambiguous. Trimming left V 3 bases short and J 8 bases short, with 13 bases between. Germline loops: CDR1 SNHLY, CDR2 FYNNEI. CDR3 size: 13 residues. The CDR3 protein is CASSEAPRGGYTF. The DNA for the CDR3 is TGTGCCAGCAGTGAGGCACCGCGTGGAGGCTACACCTTC.

This clone was seen a few times. The rearrangement uses TRBV7-6 and TRBJ2-3, with 7 nucleotides matching TRBD1. The CDR3 runs to 15 residues. Germline CDR1 reads SGHVS; CDR2 reads FNYEAQ. Unmatched junction bases numbered 8, after V lost 4 bases and J lost 4 bases. The CDR3 here is CASSSGYRGADTQYF. The CDR3 DNA sequence: TGTGCCAGCAGCTCGGGGTACAGGGGTGCAGATACGCAGTATTTT. The complete variable domain, with remaining parts taken from reference TRBV7-6 and TRBJ2-3, reads GAGVSQSPRYKVTKRGQDVALRCDPISGHVSLYWYRQALGQGPEFLTYFNYEAQQDKSGLPNDRFSAERPEGSISTLTIQRTEQRDSAMYRCASSSGYRGADTQYFGPGTRLTVL.